The sequence of this T cell receptor (beta chain) was determined in a study of cytomegalovirus exposure and HLA in healthy donors (dated by TCRdb to 2016 to 2017). About the full investigation: In an earlier analysis of around 540 of the donors, 250 to 350 Gb of sequence data and 90 million to 120 million unique TCR beta sequences from about 180 million T cells were reported. In addition to the first cohort of 666 subjects, a separate validation cohort of around 110 different subjects was used. A later genetic analysis used genome-wide SNP genotypes for about three fifths of the 666 donors, treating that subset as a discovery cohort. Class I and class II HLA loci were covered by the typing at four-digit resolution. About 280 gigabases of sequencing data and around 80 million unique TCR sequences made up an early release that covered 500 to 700 HLA-typed donors. Alongside the repertoire data, information on donor age, sex, ethnicity and CMV serostatus was compiled. An earlier analysis of a few hundred of the donors applied high-throughput TCR beta sequencing to assess whether each TCR beta V gene segment acted as functional or pseudogenic. The study used immunosequencing to profile the T cell repertoires of approximately 640 subjects and linked those repertoires to cytomegalovirus serostatus. Typing coverage differed by locus: A, B, C, DRB1 and DQB1 were typed in about 629-640 donors, DQA1 in 522, DPA1 in 600 to 610, and DPB1 in just under 490. Of the approximately 400 genotyped donors, 65% to 90% fell in the genetic ancestry cluster associated with self-reported Caucasian donors. To study patterns of TCR occurrence, a later analysis re-analyzed previously published TCR beta repertoires from around 660 donors and added high-resolution HLA genotyping. To predict cytomegalovirus infection status, the study brought together high-throughput TCR immunosequencing, statistical association of individual TCRs with disease status, and machine learning. Among 398 genotyped donors of the cohort, an average of around 250,000 unique TCR beta nucleotide sequences was sequenced per donor, of which about 18% were non-productive. Roughly five DR-DQ haplotypes were handled as single units for association and clustering, since linkage in the cohort was strong. Every discovery cohort repertoire had been produced on one sequencing platform. In the later analysis, no new phenotypic data were used to find candidate immune exposures; instead, reliance was placed on TCR beta sequences and their occurrence across donors. The aim of the study was to test whether cataloging public T cell receptors could identify signatures of past pathogen exposure. General study outcomes and caveats: The 87-base-pair reads could not distinguish some IMGT-functional V segments, including TRBV6-2 and TRBV6-3, so those segments were excluded. The study listed 164 TCR beta chains as associated with cytomegalovirus. Specific HLA alleles were associated with roughly 17,000 TCR beta sequences at a false discovery rate of 0.05 in a later analysis. A few of the identified cytomegalovirus-associated TCR beta chains were confirmed in vitro to be specific for cytomegalovirus antigens. According to the authors, the approach could potentially be generalized to other disease states and immunological phenotypes. A later genetic analysis reported fewer N-insertions in productive TCRs among donors in an Asian-associated ancestry cluster than the approximately 670-donor mean. Strong co-occurrence of HLA alleles, especially DR and DQ, made assigning TCR associations to individual alleles difficult. Compared with equally common non-associated chains, HLA-associated TCR beta chains in a later analysis were more clonally expanded and had lower generation probabilities. Most CMV-associated TCR beta chains appeared to be HLA-restricted in a later analysis, and the HLA associations seemed to be driven largely by CMV exposure. Because counts were too low, fewer than 20 rarely observed V segments, including chromosome 9 orphons, were excluded from the earlier analysis of a few hundred of the donors. This cohort had only TCR beta chains sequenced, and the lack of alpha or paired-chain data limited which features could be detected. HLA typing was unavailable for some donors at each locus, so association tests used only the typed subset. A later analysis found that TCR association rates varied across HLA loci, with DRB1 alleles showing the most associated TCRs and HLA-C alleles the fewest. Broadly in line with IMGT annotations, most TCR beta V segments showed up in productive rearrangements about 87% or about 30% of the time in an earlier analysis of a few hundred of the donors. The classifier was reported to diagnose cytomegalovirus status with high specificity and sensitivity in both the original and validation cohorts. A further reported finding was that TCR beta sequences accurately predicted the HLA-A and HLA-B alleles for most subjects in the first cohort. Linkage disequilibrium might explain the correlated functional status among segregating V segments, but an unknown experimental factor could not be ruled out. In a later analysis, several top co-occurrence clusters were reported to appear linked to parvovirus B19, influenza, CMV and Epstein-Barr virus. Immune exposure information for the cohort was limited to CMV serostatus. The presence/absence analyses assumed that sequencing depth was roughly uniform across donors, and that assumption may not be true. The sequencing pipeline was judged likely to have produced a cluster of highly shared sequence variants as a technical artifact. Across donors, most TCR sequences were observed very rarely, whereas some public TCRs were present in many individuals. A later genetic analysis associated a missense DCLRE1C variant with V-gene and J-gene trimming of TCR beta chains, and an independent cohort replicated the association.

Library preparation employed the immunoSEQ multiplex PCR assay. For the multiplex PCR, a mixture combining 60 forward primers for TCR Vbeta segments and 13 reverse primers for TCR Jbeta segments was used. A multiplex PCR assay on genomic DNA amplified the CDR3 region of rearranged TCR beta genes. On the Illumina HiSeq System, the amplified TCR beta libraries were sequenced as 87-base-pair reads. The paper's data handling went like this. Across the 500 to 850 repertoires, a later analysis counted roughly 77 million unique TCR beta chains, roughly 11 million of which were shared by at least two donors. A nearest-neighbor algorithm error-corrected the raw reads and collapsed the reads into unique sequences, merging closely related sequences to remove PCR and sequencing errors. To assign V, D and J gene segments, CDR3 sequences were aligned to IMGT reference sequences. Each retained sequence needed at least a six-nucleotide match to both a V gene segment and a J gene segment. A rearrangement was called productive if the CDR3 had no stop codons and remained in frame with V and J, and every other rearrangement was called non-productive. Following IMGT convention, CDR3 was defined as the stretch from the second conserved V-encoded cysteine up to the conserved J-encoded phenylalanine. Sequences without an unambiguous match to a single V gene segment were excluded from the earlier analysis of a few hundred of the donors. An earlier analysis of 587 of the donors called V segments functional above 56.7% productive rearrangements and segregating when the between-donor standard deviation exceeded 5%. A statistical classification framework was developed to diagnose cytomegalovirus status using the catalog of TCR beta chain sequences. A later analysis assigned V and J genes by comparing TCR nucleotide sequences with IMGT/GENE-DB human TR gene sequences. Using the TCRdist pipeline, a later analysis assigned CDR3 sequences along with most-parsimonious VDJ recombination scenarios. In a later analysis, each TCR beta chain was defined by its CDR3 amino acid sequence together with its V-gene family, and reads lacking a unique V-gene family were excluded. In a later analysis, 450 to 600 highly shared, low-generation-probability nucleotide sequences were removed to address suspected cross-contamination and a sequencing artifact. A later analysis calculated a clonal expansion index for each public chain from normalized within-repertoire ranks of inferred template counts. Generation probabilities in a later analysis came from a VDJ recombination model fitted to out-of-frame rearrangements, and those results were checked against IGoR. In a later analysis, TCR-TCR, TCR-HLA and TCR-CMV co-occurrence was scored with hypergeometric tests, and a repertoire-size bias correction was applied to TCR pairs. A later analysis estimated false discovery rates by permuting HLA or CMV assignments 20 times. In a later analysis, co-occurring TCRs were grouped using DBSCAN, with TCRdist sequence similarity added in when clustering inside HLA-allele-positive subsets. Repertoires with fewer than 30,000 or more than 120,000 public chains, plus five repertoires with anomalous nucleotide sharing, were excluded from co-occurrence clustering. The table comes from immuneACCESS by way of TCRdb, which keeps in-frame sequences with V and J called. Part of the clones is missing from these tables; in studies checked, under half for an unresolved V gene and the rest for unknown reasons. That table is the source of V, J and clone size, and D and trimming were worked out from the DNA. This sample holds about 110,000 clones; 82% were observed only once. Of the sample, 1.5% to 2% falls within the top ten clones.

The cohort was made up of several hundred healthy bone marrow donors. All cohort members were sampled while nominally healthy, although unrecorded immune exposures were likely present. The donor was CMV seronegative and belonged to the group of over 300 seronegative cohort members. Every donor gave a peripheral blood sample, and the peripheral blood mononuclear cells from that sample were used for TCR beta sequencing. The Qiagen DNeasy Blood Extraction Kit was used to extract genomic DNA from the blood cell samples. For this clone: The antigen it recognizes is unknown. No clone much larger than this one lies a single base away; base qualities are absent.

CDR3 length: 13 amino acids, cysteine to phenylalanine. The CDR3 DNA has 39 bases and is translated from base 1. V is reduced by 0 bases and J by 3 bases, leaving a spacing of 6 bases between them. The germline V gene encodes CDR1 SGHDT and CDR2 YYEEEE. The chain was built from TRBV5-6 and TRBJ1-2; tentative D gene TRBD1, with 6 bases matching. The specimen sequenced was PBMCs. The TCR originated in a man in his forties or fifties in good health and CMV-seronegative. The nucleotide sequence is given as TGTGCCAGCAGCTTGGACAGGGACTATGGCTACACCTTC. It encodes CASSLDRDYGYTF.